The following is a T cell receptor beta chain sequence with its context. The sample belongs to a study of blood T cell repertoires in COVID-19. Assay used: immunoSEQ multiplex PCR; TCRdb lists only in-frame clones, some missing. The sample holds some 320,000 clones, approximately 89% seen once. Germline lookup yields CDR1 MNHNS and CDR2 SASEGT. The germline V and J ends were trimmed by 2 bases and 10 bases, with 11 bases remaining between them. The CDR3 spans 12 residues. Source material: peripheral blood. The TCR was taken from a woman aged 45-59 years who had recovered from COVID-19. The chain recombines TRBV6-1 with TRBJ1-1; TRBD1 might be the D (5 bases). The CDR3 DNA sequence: TGTGCCAGCAGTGAATATTGGGGCCGAGCTTTCTTT. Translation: CASSEYWGRAFF.